A selection of T cell receptor beta chains follows, all from one sample in a study of cytomegalovirus exposure and HLA in healthy donors. The data were produced by immunoSEQ multiplex PCR, yet TCRdb's version contains in-frame clones alone and is incomplete. The table includes about 98,000 clones, over 70% detected once. The specimen sequenced was PBMCs. The receptors here all came from a man aged 18 to 35 in good health and CMV-seropositive. CDR3s include the opening cysteine and the closing phenylalanine or tryptophan. Fields, in order: D gene, V gene, J gene, clone size, CDR3 DNA, CDR3 protein. A D gene is named only where the DNA matches it firmly. A row's size may be missing; if present it is once, few, many or a size class.

d_gene: TRBD1; v_gene: TRBV5-4; j_gene: TRBJ1-1; abundance: NA; CDR3nt: TGTGCCAGCAGAGTTTACAGGGGCACTGAAGCTTTCTTT; CDR3aa: CASRVYRGTEAFF
d_gene: TRBD1; v_gene: TRBV7-9; j_gene: TRBJ2-1; abundance: NA; CDR3nt: TGTGCCAGCAGCTTGACAGGGATCCCCCACAATGAGCAGTTCTTC; CDR3aa: CASSLTGIPHNEQFF
d_gene: TRBD2; v_gene: TRBV9; j_gene: TRBJ2-5; abundance: NA; CDR3nt: TGTGCCAGCAGCCCAGCGGGGGGGGCTCAAGAGACCCAGTACTTC; CDR3aa: CASSPAGGAQETQYF
d_gene: TRBD1; v_gene: TRBV5-1; j_gene: TRBJ1-1; abundance: NA; CDR3nt: TGCGCCAGCAGCCCTCGGACAGGGGGTTGGAACACTGAAGCTTTCTTT; CDR3aa: CASSPRTGGWNTEAFF
d_gene: TRBD2; v_gene: TRBV27; j_gene: TRBJ2-7; abundance: NA; CDR3nt: TGTGCCAGCGCCGGCAGCGGGGAAGTTTACGAGCAGTACTTC; CDR3aa: CASAGSGEVYEQYF
d_gene: TRBD2; v_gene: TRBV30; j_gene: TRBJ2-3; abundance: few; CDR3nt: TGTGCCTGGAGTAGAGCGGGGGGAGGCACAGATACGCAGTATTTT; CDR3aa: CAWSRAGGGTDTQYF
d_gene: NA; v_gene: TRBV28; j_gene: TRBJ2-3; abundance: few; CDR3nt: TGTGCCAGCAGTTTAATTTTTGGTGGAGGCACAGATACGCAGTATTTT; CDR3aa: CASSLIFGGGTDTQYF
d_gene: TRBD1; v_gene: TRBV27; j_gene: TRBJ2-7; abundance: NA; CDR3nt: TGTGCCAGCAGTTTGGCGACAGGGGGCCTCGGGTACGAGCAGTACTTC; CDR3aa: CASSLATGGLGYEQYF
d_gene: NA; v_gene: TRBV10-3; j_gene: TRBJ2-5; abundance: NA; CDR3nt: TGTGCCATCAGTATGGGCTTCCAAGAGACCCAGTACTTC; CDR3aa: CAISMGFQETQYF
d_gene: TRBD2; v_gene: TRBV7-9; j_gene: TRBJ2-1; abundance: NA; CDR3nt: TGTGCCAGCAGCCCGCGCCTTGGGGTGGAGCGGGGGGGTTCTGAGCAGTTCTTC; CDR3aa: CASSPRLGVERGGSEQFF
d_gene: TRBD1; v_gene: TRBV5-1; j_gene: TRBJ2-7; abundance: NA; CDR3nt: TGCGCCAGCAGCTGGCTTCCGGGACAGCTCAACTACGAGCAGTACTTC; CDR3aa: CASSWLPGQLNYEQYF
d_gene: NA; v_gene: TRBV19; j_gene: TRBJ1-6; abundance: NA; CDR3nt: TGTGCCAGTAGTATTCGGGGAGTTGATTCACCCCTCCACTTT; CDR3aa: CASSIRGVDSPLHF
d_gene: NA; v_gene: TRBV7-8; j_gene: TRBJ2-7; abundance: NA; CDR3nt: TGTGCCAGCAGCTTCCTAGTTTACGAGCAGTACTTC; CDR3aa: CASSFLVYEQYF
d_gene: NA; v_gene: TRBV7-2; j_gene: TRBJ1-1; abundance: NA; CDR3nt: TGTGCCAGCAGCTTACAGGGCATGAACACTGAAGCTTTCTTT; CDR3aa: CASSLQGMNTEAFF
d_gene: NA; v_gene: TRBV27; j_gene: TRBJ1-6; abundance: NA; CDR3nt: TGTGCCAGCAGTTTATTGAGTGTCCAGGGTACCTATAATTCACCCCTCCACTTT; CDR3aa: CASSLLSVQGTYNSPLHF
d_gene: NA; v_gene: TRBV4-1; j_gene: TRBJ2-7; abundance: once; CDR3nt: TGCGCCAGCAGCCAAGTATTGTCACAGGGTTCCTACGAGCAGTACTTC; CDR3aa: CASSQVLSQGSYEQYF
d_gene: NA; v_gene: TRBV30; j_gene: TRBJ2-1; abundance: NA; CDR3nt: TGTGCCTGGAGCCACTACTTGGAAGTGCAGTTCTTC; CDR3aa: CAWSHYLEVQFF
d_gene: NA; v_gene: TRBV10-1; j_gene: TRBJ1-1; abundance: once; CDR3nt: TGCGCCAGCAGCTGGACGGGGGTCACTGAAGCTTTCTTT; CDR3aa: CASSWTGVTEAFF
d_gene: NA; v_gene: TRBV5-1; j_gene: TRBJ2-1; abundance: NA; CDR3nt: TGCGCCAGCAGCCCGGAGGTTAGGGATGAGCAGTTCTTC; CDR3aa: CASSPEVRDEQFF
d_gene: NA; v_gene: TRBV6-5; j_gene: TRBJ1-2; abundance: NA; CDR3nt: TGTGCCAGCAGTTTGACAGATAACTATGGCTACACCTTC; CDR3aa: CASSLTDNYGYTF
d_gene: TRBD1; v_gene: TRBV28; j_gene: TRBJ2-7; abundance: NA; CDR3nt: TGTGCCAGCAGTTCGGGACAGAGCGACGAGCAGTACTTC; CDR3aa: CASSSGQSDEQYF
d_gene: TRBD2; v_gene: TRBV18; j_gene: TRBJ2-2; abundance: NA; CDR3nt: TGTGCCAGCTCACCACCGGGACTAGCTACCGGGGAGCTGTTTTTT; CDR3aa: CASSPPGLATGELFF
d_gene: NA; v_gene: TRBV7-8; j_gene: TRBJ1-1; abundance: NA; CDR3nt: TGTGCCAGCAGCTTAGGAAGCAGGGGAGGGACTGAAGCTTTCTTT; CDR3aa: CASSLGSRGGTEAFF
d_gene: TRBD1; v_gene: TRBV5-1; j_gene: TRBJ2-1; abundance: NA; CDR3nt: TGCGCCAGCAGCTTGTTTATGGGACAGGGCAATATGTCTTGGTTCTTC; CDR3aa: CASSLFMGQGNMSWFF
d_gene: NA; v_gene: TRBV6-5; j_gene: TRBJ2-7; abundance: few; CDR3nt: TGTGCCAGCAGTTACTCAGGCGACTCATACGAGCAGTACTTC; CDR3aa: CASSYSGDSYEQYF
d_gene: NA; v_gene: TRBV5-6; j_gene: TRBJ1-2; abundance: NA; CDR3nt: TGTGCCAGCATGCAGACAGCTAACTATGGCTACACCTTC; CDR3aa: CASMQTANYGYTF
d_gene: TRBD1; v_gene: TRBV28; j_gene: TRBJ2-2; abundance: NA; CDR3nt: TGTGCCAGCAGTATAAGAGGACAGGCGGCTTTAACCGGGGAGCTGTTTTTT; CDR3aa: CASSIRGQAALTGELFF
d_gene: TRBD1; v_gene: TRBV13; j_gene: TRBJ1-6; abundance: NA; CDR3nt: TGTGCCAGCAGCTTAACCGCTGGGACAGGAAAAAATTCACCCCTCCACTTT; CDR3aa: CASSLTAGTGKNSPLHF
d_gene: TRBD1; v_gene: TRBV28; j_gene: TRBJ1-4; abundance: NA; CDR3nt: TGTGCCAGCAGTTTAAGGGTATGGTGGACAGGGAATGAAAAACTGTTTTTT; CDR3aa: CASSLRVWWTGNEKLFF
d_gene: TRBD1; v_gene: TRBV30; j_gene: TRBJ1-6; abundance: NA; CDR3nt: TGTGCCTGGGTAACAGGGGCTTCACCCCTCCACTTT; CDR3aa: CAWVTGASPLHF
d_gene: NA; v_gene: TRBV28; j_gene: TRBJ1-6; abundance: once; CDR3nt: TGTGCCAGCAGTCCCCCGGGGGGGACCCATTGGGCCTCCTCACCCCTCCACTTT; CDR3aa: CASSPPGGTHWASSPLHF
d_gene: NA; v_gene: TRBV18; j_gene: TRBJ1-4; abundance: NA; CDR3nt: TGTGCCAGCTCCCTCGGACAGACGGCTAATGAAAAACTGTTTTTT; CDR3aa: CASSLGQTANEKLFF
d_gene: TRBD1; v_gene: TRBV7-3; j_gene: TRBJ2-3; abundance: NA; CDR3nt: TGTGCCAGCAGTTGGCCCCGGACAGGGAAGGATGATACGCAGTATTTT; CDR3aa: CASSWPRTGKDDTQYF
d_gene: NA; v_gene: TRBV10-3; j_gene: TRBJ2-7; abundance: once; CDR3nt: TGTGCCATCAGTGTCTCTCCGCCGAGCTCCTACGAGCAGTACTTC; CDR3aa: CAISVSPPSSYEQYF
d_gene: NA; v_gene: TRBV5-4; j_gene: TRBJ1-4; abundance: few; CDR3nt: TGTGCCAGCAGCGGTGAGGCGTATAATGAAAAACTGTTTTTT; CDR3aa: CASSGEAYNEKLFF
d_gene: TRBD1; v_gene: TRBV9; j_gene: TRBJ1-4; abundance: NA; CDR3nt: TGTGCCAGCAGCGCGGACAGGGGAAGGGCAGGAGAAAAACTGTTTTTT; CDR3aa: CASSADRGRAGEKLFF
d_gene: NA; v_gene: TRBV6-6; j_gene: TRBJ1-3; abundance: NA; CDR3nt: TGTGCCAGCACCGGGGGGAATTTAGGAAACACCATATATTTT; CDR3aa: CASTGGNLGNTIYF
d_gene: TRBD2; v_gene: TRBV7-9; j_gene: TRBJ2-1; abundance: NA; CDR3nt: TGTTCCAGCAGCTTCGGGACTAGCGAGGAGCAGTTCTTC; CDR3aa: CSSSFGTSEEQFF
d_gene: NA; v_gene: TRBV28; j_gene: TRBJ1-2; abundance: NA; CDR3nt: TGTGCCAGCATCCTGGGGACTTTCCTCTATGGCTACACCTTC; CDR3aa: CASILGTFLYGYTF
d_gene: TRBD1; v_gene: TRBV6-6; j_gene: TRBJ2-7; abundance: NA; CDR3nt: TGTGCCAGCAGCTACGAACCAGGGGGCTACGAGCAGTACTTC; CDR3aa: CASSYEPGGYEQYF
d_gene: NA; v_gene: TRBV29-1; j_gene: TRBJ1-5; abundance: NA; CDR3nt: TGCAGCGTTCGAGGGTGTAGCAATCAGCCCCAGCATTTT; CDR3aa: CSVRGCSNQPQHF
d_gene: TRBD2; v_gene: TRBV10-3; j_gene: TRBJ2-2; abundance: NA; CDR3nt: TGTGCCATCAGTGGGCCGGGACTAGCGCCAGGGGGGGAGCTGTTTTTT; CDR3aa: CAISGPGLAPGGELFF
d_gene: TRBD2; v_gene: TRBV27; j_gene: TRBJ2-5; abundance: NA; CDR3nt: TGTGCCAGCAGTTTAAGCGGGGGCGGCCTGGAGACCCAGTACTTC; CDR3aa: CASSLSGGGLETQYF
d_gene: NA; v_gene: TRBV11-2; j_gene: TRBJ1-2; abundance: NA; CDR3nt: TGTGCCAGCAGCCACCAGACAGGACCTAACTATGGCTACACCTTC; CDR3aa: CASSHQTGPNYGYTF
d_gene: NA; v_gene: TRBV28; j_gene: TRBJ1-5; abundance: once; CDR3nt: TGTGCCAGCAGTTTATCAGGGGGCAATCAGCCCCAGCATTTT; CDR3aa: CASSLSGGNQPQHF
d_gene: NA; v_gene: TRBV27; j_gene: TRBJ2-1; abundance: NA; CDR3nt: TGTGCCAGCAGTCCCTCCCAACTAGGCCTTGAGCAGTTCTTC; CDR3aa: CASSPSQLGLEQFF
d_gene: NA; v_gene: TRBV5-6; j_gene: TRBJ2-7; abundance: NA; CDR3nt: TGTGCCAGCAGCCCACGACAGGCGTCCTACGAGCAGTACTTC; CDR3aa: CASSPRQASYEQYF
d_gene: NA; v_gene: TRBV5-1; j_gene: TRBJ2-3; abundance: NA; CDR3nt: TGCGCCAGCAGCTTGGGCGGGACGGTACAGACAGATACGCAGTATTTT; CDR3aa: CASSLGGTVQTDTQYF